This T cell receptor beta chain was sequenced during a study of blood T cells in healthy people across ages. A second PCR of roughly 7 to 11 cycles used a sample-barcoded 5' primer and a J-beta primer mix. TCRdb passed the 5' RACE reads through MiXCR, listing each CDR3 protein once. There are about 1.8 million distinct CDR3 sequences in the sample; just under 50% occur only once, and roughly 2% lies in the top ten. The germline V gene encodes CDR1 SQVTM and CDR2 ANQGSEA. This CDR3 spans 14 amino acids. V lost 7 bases, J lost 2 bases, and 9 bases stayed unmatched. Material: blood. The J gene is TRBJ1-2, the V gene TRBV29-1; 8 nucleotides align to TRBD1. This receptor was identified in a woman aged 40 to 55 in good health. The CDR3 sequence: CSAIDRGENYGYTF. The DNA for the CDR3 is TGCAGCGCTATCGACAGGGGAGAGAACTATGGCTACACCTTC.